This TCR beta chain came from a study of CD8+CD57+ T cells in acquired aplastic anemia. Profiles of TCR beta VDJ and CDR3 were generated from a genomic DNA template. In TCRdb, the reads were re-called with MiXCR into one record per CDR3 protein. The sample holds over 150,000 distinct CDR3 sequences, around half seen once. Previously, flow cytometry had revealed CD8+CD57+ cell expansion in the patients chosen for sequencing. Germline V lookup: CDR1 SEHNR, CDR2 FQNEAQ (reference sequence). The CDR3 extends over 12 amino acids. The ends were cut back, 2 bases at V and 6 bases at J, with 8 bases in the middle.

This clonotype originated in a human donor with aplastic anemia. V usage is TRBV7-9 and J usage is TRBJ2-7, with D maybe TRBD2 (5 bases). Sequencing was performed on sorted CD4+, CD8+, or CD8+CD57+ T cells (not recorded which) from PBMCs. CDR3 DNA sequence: TGTGCCAGCAGCTTAAACGGGGTCGAGCAGTACTTC. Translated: CASSLNGVEQYF.